The clone carrying this TCR beta chain was recorded a few times. Its antigen is as yet unknown. These data are taken from a study of T-cell reconstitution after alpha-beta-depleted transplantation in children. It was with unique molecular identifiers that the TCRbeta library was prepared. TCRdb reprocessed the PCR reads with MiXCR, giving one entry per CDR3 protein. Of approximately 520,000 distinct CDR3 sequences listed, 9.5% to 12% are singletons. Findings of the study overall: It was newly produced T cells that mostly accounted for T-cell counts and diversity one year after transplant. As was reported, about two months after transplant, alpha-beta T cells came from several hundred expanded graft clones.

Source: PBMCs, mostly from graft donor cells, taken 180 days after TCRalphabeta/CD19-depleted stem cell transplant. The receptor's source is a female patient under 10 years old who had a stem cell transplant for aplastic anemia, so the T cells may come from the graft donor.

Written as DNA, the CDR3 is TGCAGCGTTGGTCCTCGTGGGCAGGGGCGATATTACACAGATACGCAGTATTTT. Translating it yields CSVGPRGQGRYYTDTQYF. This chain joins TRBV29-1 and TRBJ2-3; TRBD1 is a possible D gene (6 bases). The CDR3 has 18 residues. V shed 4 bases and J shed 2 bases, with 25 bases lying between them. CDR1 is SQVTM and CDR2 is ANQGSEA in the germline V gene.